The entry below describes one T cell receptor beta chain. Its antigen is not known. The primer mix had 60 Vbeta and 13 Jbeta primers. Method: immunoSEQ multiplex PCR; TCRdb's copy keeps in-frame clones and lacks some. The data hold about 170,000 clones, with approximately 80% observed a single time. This entry is derived from a study of cytomegalovirus exposure and HLA in healthy donors. Whole-study context: Of several hundred genotyped donors, 80% to 85% grouped in the Caucasian-associated ancestry cluster. Whole-study findings and limits: Later analysis found that TCR beta chains associated with HLA were more clonally expanded than other, equally common chains. The study listed 164 cytomegalovirus-associated TCR beta chains.

Germline CDR1 GTSNPN, CDR2 SVGIG (reference sequence). This CDR3 region has 13 residues. Deletions cut 6 bases from V and 2 bases from J, with 13 bases between. This TCR derives from a woman aged 50 to 60 in good health and CMV-seropositive. The chain employs TRBV30 and TRBJ2-5, with D maybe TRBD1 (6 bases). Input material: PBMCs. CDR3 residues: CACYSDSQETQYF. Here the CDR3 DNA reads TGTGCCTGTTACTCGGACAGTCAAGAGACCCAGTACTTC.